What follows is one T cell receptor (beta chain) and its context. What it binds is not known. Preparation of the TCRbeta library used unique molecular identifiers. TCRdb independently ran MiXCR on the PCR reads; one entry per CDR3 protein. This sample carries 610,000 or so distinct CDR3 sequences, roughly 30% of them seen once, and the ten largest clones take under 45%. This specimen comes from a study of T-cell reconstitution after alpha-beta-depleted transplantation in children. Study-wide results and caveats: When one year had passed after transplant, most T-cell counts and diversity came from newly produced T cells. It was reported that alpha-beta T cells came from several hundred expanded graft clones (about two months after transplant).

Germline CDR1 and CDR2: LGHDT and YNNKEL (reference sequence). CDR3 size: 13 residues. Trimming stripped 4 bases from V and 7 bases from J, with 11 bases between. The sequencing used PBMCs, collected before TCRalphabeta/CD19-depleted stem cell transplant. The clonotype was recovered from a boy under two years old with Wiskott-Aldrich syndrome, due to receive a stem cell transplant. The chain links TRBV3-1 to TRBJ2-1; D unclear. Here the CDR3 reads CASSPRTPNEQFF. The CDR3 bases are TGTGCCAGCAGCCCCCGGACGCCTAATGAGCAGTTCTTC.